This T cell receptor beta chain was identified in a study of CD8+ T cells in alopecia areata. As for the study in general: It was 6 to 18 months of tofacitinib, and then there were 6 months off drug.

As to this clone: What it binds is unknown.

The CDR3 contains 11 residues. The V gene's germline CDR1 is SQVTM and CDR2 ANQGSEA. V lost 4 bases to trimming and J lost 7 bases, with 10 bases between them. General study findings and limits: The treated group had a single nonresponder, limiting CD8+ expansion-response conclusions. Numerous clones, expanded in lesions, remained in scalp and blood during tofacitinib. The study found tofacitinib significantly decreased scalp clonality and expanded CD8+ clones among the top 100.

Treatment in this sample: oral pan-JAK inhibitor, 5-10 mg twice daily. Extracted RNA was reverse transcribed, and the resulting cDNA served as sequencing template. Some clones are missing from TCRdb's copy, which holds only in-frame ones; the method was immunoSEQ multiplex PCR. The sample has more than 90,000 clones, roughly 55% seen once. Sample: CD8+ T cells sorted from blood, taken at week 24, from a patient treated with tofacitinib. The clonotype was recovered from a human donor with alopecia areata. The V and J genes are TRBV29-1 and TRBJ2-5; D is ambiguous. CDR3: CSVVGLGTQYF. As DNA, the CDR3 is TGCAGCGTTGTGGGATTAGGGACCCAGTACTTC.